The present T cell receptor beta chain was sequenced within a study of blood T cell repertoires in COVID-19. Looking at the study overall: Specimens from acute and convalescent COVID-19 originated in the United States, Italy and Spain. The analysed material was cDNA or gDNA that came from T cells, B-cell-depleted T cells, or PBMCs.

This table comes from immunoSEQ multiplex PCR, and its TCRdb copy is limited to in-frame clones, with some not included. Of just over 80,000 clones listed, 65% to 80% are singletons. Trimming pared 2 bases from V and 3 bases from J, leaving 8 bases between. CDR1 is SGHTA and CDR2 is FQGNSA in the germline V gene. CDR3 size: 15 residues. The sample taken for sequencing was peripheral blood. The V and J genes are TRBV7-2 and TRBJ1-6, with D uncertain. The clonotype was recovered from an elderly woman with active or convalescent COVID-19. The CDR3 loop is CASSLSRGYNSPLHF. The CDR3 DNA reads as TGTGCCAGCAGCTTAAGTCGGGGCTATAATTCACCCCTCCACTTT.